This T cell receptor beta chain originates from a study of T cell responses to AZD1222 COVID-19 vaccine. Details on this clone: The target antigen is unknown.

Germline CDR1 is MDHEN and CDR2 is SYDVKM. Trimming pared 1 base from V and 10 bases from J, leaving 14 bases between. CDR3 length equals 15 residues. Here immunoSEQ multiplex PCR was the method, and the copy in TCRdb shows in-frame clones only, minus some. The data hold fewer than 150,000 clones, with approximately 80% observed a single time. Study-wide results and caveats: Regions 160-218 and 743-854 dominated among vaccine-associated CD4 TCRs spanning spike. Nearly half of spike-specific TCRs reportedly target variant regions that are unmutated in the B.1.351 and B.1.1.7 variants.

The chain employs TRBV28 and TRBJ1-6; no definite D call. Sequencing was performed on peripheral blood, taken on day 0 of AZD1222 vaccination. The sequence came from an adult in good health. CDR3 loop: CASSLSSQVMSPLHF. DNA for the CDR3: TGTGCCAGCAGTTTATCTTCCCAGGTTATGTCACCCCTCCACTTT.